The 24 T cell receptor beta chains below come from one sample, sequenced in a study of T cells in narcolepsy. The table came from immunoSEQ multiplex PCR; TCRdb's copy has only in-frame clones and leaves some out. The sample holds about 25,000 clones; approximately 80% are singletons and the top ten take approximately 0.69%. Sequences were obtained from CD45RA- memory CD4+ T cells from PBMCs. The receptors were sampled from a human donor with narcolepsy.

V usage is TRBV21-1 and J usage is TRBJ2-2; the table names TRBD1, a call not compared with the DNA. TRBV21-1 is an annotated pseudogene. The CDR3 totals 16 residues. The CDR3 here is CASSFWPPIDTGELFF. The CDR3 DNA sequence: TGTGCCAGCAGCTTTTGGCCACCAATTGACACCGGGGAGCTGTTTTTT.

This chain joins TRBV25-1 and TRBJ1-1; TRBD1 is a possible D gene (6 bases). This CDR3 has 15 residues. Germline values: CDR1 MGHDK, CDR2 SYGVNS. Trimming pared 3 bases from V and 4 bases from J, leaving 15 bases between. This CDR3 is CASSDTTGLSTEAFF. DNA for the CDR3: TGTGCCAGCAGTGATACTACAGGGTTGAGCACTGAAGCTTTCTTT.

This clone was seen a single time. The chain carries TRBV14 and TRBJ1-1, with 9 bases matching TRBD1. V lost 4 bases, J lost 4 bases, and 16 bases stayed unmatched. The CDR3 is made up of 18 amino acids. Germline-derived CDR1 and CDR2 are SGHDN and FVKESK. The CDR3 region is CASSLHAGTGIRGTEAFF. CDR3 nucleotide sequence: TGTGCCAGCAGCCTGCACGCCGGGACAGGGATCAGGGGCACTGAAGCTTTCTTT.

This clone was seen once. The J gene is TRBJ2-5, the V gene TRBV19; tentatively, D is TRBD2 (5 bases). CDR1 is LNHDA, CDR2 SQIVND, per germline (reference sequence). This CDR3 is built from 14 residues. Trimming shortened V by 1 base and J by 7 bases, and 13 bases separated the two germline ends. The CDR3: CASSIGRSPGTQYF. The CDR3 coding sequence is TGTGCCAGTAGTATAGGGAGGTCACCAGGGACCCAGTACTTC.

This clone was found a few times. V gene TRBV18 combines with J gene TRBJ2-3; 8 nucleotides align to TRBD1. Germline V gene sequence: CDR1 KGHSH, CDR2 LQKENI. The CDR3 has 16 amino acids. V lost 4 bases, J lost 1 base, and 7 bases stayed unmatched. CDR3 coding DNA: TGTGCCAGCTCACTCCGACAGGGGACCGGCACAGATACGCAGTATTTT. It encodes CASSLRQGTGTDTQYF.

The DNA of the CDR3 is TGCGCCAGCAGCCACGCCCCTCAGCGGGCCTACAATGAGCAGTTCTTC. This sequence encodes CASSHAPQRAYNEQFF. The chain employs TRBV4-1 and TRBJ2-1; D may be TRBD2 (6 bases). Germline assignment: CDR1 MGHRA and CDR2 YSYEKL. CDR3 size: 16 residues. V gave up 3 bases and J gave up 2 bases, with 14 bases separating them.

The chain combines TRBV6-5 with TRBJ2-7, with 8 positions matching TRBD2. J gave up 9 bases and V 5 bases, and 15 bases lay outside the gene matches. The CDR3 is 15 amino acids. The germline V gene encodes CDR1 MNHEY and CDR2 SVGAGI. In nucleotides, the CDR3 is TGTGCCAGCAGTCGCGGGGGGCCGGCCTCCCTCGGGCAGTACTTC. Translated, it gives CASSRGGPASLGQYF.

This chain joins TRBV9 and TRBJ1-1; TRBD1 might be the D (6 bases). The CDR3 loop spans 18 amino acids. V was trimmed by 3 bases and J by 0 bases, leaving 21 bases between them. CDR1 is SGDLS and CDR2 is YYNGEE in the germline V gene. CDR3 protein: CASSGRDNAPPMNTEAFF. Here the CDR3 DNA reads TGTGCCAGCAGCGGACGGGACAACGCCCCACCAATGAACACTGAAGCTTTCTTT. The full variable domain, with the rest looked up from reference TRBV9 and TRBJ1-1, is DSGVTQTPKHLITATGQRVTLRCSPRSGDLSVYWYQQSLDQGLQFLIQYYNGEERAKGNILERFSAQQFPDLHSELNLSSLELGDSALYFCASSGRDNAPPMNTEAFFGQGTRLTVV.

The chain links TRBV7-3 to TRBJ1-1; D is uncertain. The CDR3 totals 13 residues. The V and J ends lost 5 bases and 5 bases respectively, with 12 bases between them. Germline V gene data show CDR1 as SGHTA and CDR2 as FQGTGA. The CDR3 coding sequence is TGTGCCAGCAGCCCAAGAGCCGGAACTGAAGCTTTCTTT. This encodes CASSPRAGTEAFF.

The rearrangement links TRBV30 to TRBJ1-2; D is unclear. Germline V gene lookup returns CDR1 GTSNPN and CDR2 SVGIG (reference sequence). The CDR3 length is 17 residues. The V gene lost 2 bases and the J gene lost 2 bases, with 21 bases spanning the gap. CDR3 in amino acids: CAWSSTRRLQNNYGYTF. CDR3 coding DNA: TGTGCCTGGAGTTCCACCAGGAGACTCCAAAACAACTATGGCTACACCTTC.

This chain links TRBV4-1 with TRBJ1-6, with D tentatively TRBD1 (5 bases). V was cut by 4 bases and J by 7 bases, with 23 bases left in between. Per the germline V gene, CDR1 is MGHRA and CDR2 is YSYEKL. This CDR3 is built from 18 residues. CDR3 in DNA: TGCGCCAGCAGCCGAGCCCTTCAGGGTTCCGCCCTAAATTCACCCCTCCACTTT. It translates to CASSRALQGSALNSPLHF.

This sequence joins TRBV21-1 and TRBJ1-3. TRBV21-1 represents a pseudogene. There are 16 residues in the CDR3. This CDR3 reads CASSKTRAVSGNTIYF. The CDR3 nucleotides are TGTGCCAGCAGCAAAACCCGGGCCGTCTCTGGAAACACCATATATTTT.

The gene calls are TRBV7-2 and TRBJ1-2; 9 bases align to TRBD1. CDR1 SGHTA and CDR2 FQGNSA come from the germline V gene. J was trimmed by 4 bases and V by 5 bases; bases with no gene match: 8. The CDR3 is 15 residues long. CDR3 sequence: CASSENRGPTYGYTF. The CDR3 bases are TGTGCCAGCAGCGAAAACAGGGGGCCGACCTATGGCTACACCTTC.

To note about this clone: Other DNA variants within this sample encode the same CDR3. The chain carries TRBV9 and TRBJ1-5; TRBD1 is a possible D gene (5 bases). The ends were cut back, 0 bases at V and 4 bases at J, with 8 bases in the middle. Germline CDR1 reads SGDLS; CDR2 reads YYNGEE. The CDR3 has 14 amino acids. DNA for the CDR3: TGTGCCAGCAGCGTAGACGGGGCTAATCAGCCCCAGCATTTT. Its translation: CASSVDGANQPQHF.

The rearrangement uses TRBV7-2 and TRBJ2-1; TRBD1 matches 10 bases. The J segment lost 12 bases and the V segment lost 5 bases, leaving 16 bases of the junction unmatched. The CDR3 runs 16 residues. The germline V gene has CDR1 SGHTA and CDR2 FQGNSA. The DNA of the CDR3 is TGTGCCAGCAGCCCCATCCGGGACAGGGGAAATGGGGTGCAGTTCTTC. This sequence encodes CASSPIRDRGNGVQFF.

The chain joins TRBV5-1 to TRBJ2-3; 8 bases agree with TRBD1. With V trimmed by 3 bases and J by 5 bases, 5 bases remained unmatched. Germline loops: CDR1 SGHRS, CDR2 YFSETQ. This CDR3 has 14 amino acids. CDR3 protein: CASSSGGVGDTQYF. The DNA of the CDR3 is TGCGCCAGCAGCTCAGGGGGCGTCGGAGATACGCAGTATTTT.

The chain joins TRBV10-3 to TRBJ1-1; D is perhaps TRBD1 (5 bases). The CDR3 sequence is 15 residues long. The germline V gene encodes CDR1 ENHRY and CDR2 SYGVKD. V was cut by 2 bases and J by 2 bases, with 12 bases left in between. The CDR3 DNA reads TGTGCCATCAGTGAGGTATTGGGGCTCAACACTGAAGCTTTCTTT. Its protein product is CAISEVLGLNTEAFF.

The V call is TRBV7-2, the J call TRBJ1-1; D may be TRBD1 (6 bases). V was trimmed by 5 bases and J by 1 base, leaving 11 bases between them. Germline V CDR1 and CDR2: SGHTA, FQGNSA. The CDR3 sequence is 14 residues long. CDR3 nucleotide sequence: TGTGCCAGCAGCCTCCTGGGGGCGAACACTGAAGCTTTCTTT. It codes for CASSLLGANTEAFF.

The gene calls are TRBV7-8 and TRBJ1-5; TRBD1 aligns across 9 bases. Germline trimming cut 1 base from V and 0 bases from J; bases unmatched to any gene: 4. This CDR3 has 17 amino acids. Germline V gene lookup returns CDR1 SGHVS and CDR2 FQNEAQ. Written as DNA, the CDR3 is TGTGCCAGCAGCTTAGACAGGGGGCGAGGTAGCAATCAGCCCCAGCATTTT. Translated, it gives CASSLDRGRGSNQPQHF.

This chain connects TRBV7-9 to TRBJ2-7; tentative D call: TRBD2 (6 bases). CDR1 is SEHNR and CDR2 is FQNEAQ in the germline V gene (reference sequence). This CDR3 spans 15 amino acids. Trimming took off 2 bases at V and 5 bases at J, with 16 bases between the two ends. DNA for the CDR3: TGTGCCAGCAGCTTATTAGTTATGGGGGGAGACGAGCAGTACTTC. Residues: CASSLLVMGGDEQYF.

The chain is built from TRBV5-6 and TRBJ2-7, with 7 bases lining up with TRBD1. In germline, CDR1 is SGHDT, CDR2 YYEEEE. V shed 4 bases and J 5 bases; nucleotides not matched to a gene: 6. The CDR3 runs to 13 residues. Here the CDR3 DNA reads TGTGCCAGCAGCCCGACAGGGCTTAACGAGCAGTACTTC. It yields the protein CASSPTGLNEQYF.

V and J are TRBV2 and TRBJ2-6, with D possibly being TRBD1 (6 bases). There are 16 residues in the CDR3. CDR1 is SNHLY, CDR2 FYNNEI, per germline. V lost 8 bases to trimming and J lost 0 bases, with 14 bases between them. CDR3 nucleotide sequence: TGTGCCAGCCTACCTTTACAGGGCTCTGGGGCCAACGTCCTGACTTTC. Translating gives CASLPLQGSGANVLTF.

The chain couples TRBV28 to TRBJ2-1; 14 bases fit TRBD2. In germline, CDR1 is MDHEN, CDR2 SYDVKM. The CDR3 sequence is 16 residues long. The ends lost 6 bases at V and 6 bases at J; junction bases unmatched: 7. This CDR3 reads CASRGGGLAGGNEQFF. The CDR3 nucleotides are TGTGCCAGCAGAGGGGGCGGACTAGCGGGAGGCAATGAGCAGTTCTTC. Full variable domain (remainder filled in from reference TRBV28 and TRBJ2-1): DVKVTQSSRYLVKRTGEKVFLECVQDMDHENMFWYRQDPGLGLRLIYFSYDVKMKEKGDIPEGYSVSREKKERFSLILESASTNQTSMYLCASRGGGLAGGNEQFFGPGTRLTVL.

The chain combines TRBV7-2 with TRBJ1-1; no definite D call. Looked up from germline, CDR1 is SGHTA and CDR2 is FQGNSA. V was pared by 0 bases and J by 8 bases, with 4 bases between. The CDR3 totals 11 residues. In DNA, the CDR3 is TGTGCCAGCAGCTTAGCAGAGGAAGCTTTCTTT. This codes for CASSLAEEAFF.